Each of the 14 T cell receptor beta chains below was sequenced from the same sample in a study of cytomegalovirus exposure and HLA in healthy donors. PCR was performed using 60 Vbeta and 13 Jbeta primers. Produced via immunoSEQ multiplex PCR; TCRdb's table is partial and in-frame only. The data hold approximately 53,000 clones, with around 70% observed a single time. Sequencing was carried out using PBMCs. The origin of the receptors is a woman between 50 and 59 years old in good health and CMV-seronegative.

The rearrangement links TRBV27 to TRBJ2-5; 7 bases align to TRBD1. Unmatched junction bases numbered 11, after V lost 6 bases and J lost 4 bases. The CDR3 totals 15 residues. From germline, CDR1 is MNHEY and CDR2 SMNVEV (reference sequence). The CDR3 DNA reads TGTGCCAGCAGATCTAGGGTGGCAGGGGGAGAGACCCAGTACTTC. Encoded protein: CASRSRVAGGETQYF.

This clone showed up just a few times. The genes are TRBV6-5 and TRBJ2-7; TRBD1 agrees at 10 bases. CDR1 is MNHEY and CDR2 is SVGAGI in the germline V gene. Trimming removed 11 bases from V and 7 bases from J; junction bases left unmatched: 14. This CDR3 is built from 14 residues. DNA for the CDR3: TGTGCCGTCTCTGTGTTGACAGGGGGCAAAGAGCAGTACTTC. Translated: CAVSVLTGGKEQYF.

The rearrangement uses TRBV5-1 and TRBJ2-3; the D gene is possibly TRBD2 (6 bases). V dropped 3 bases and J dropped 6 bases, with 8 bases sitting between them. Looked up from germline, CDR1 is SGHRS and CDR2 is YFSETQ. The CDR3 contains 12 residues. CDR3: CASSSLADTQYF. CDR3 sequence (DNA): TGCGCCAGCAGCTCCCTAGCGGATACGCAGTATTTT.

About this clone: This same CDR3 is encoded by further DNA sequences in the sample. The chain carries TRBV6-5 and TRBJ1-1; D is ambiguous. The V and J ends lost 7 bases and 11 bases respectively, with 17 bases between them. Germline loops: CDR1 MNHEY, CDR2 SVGAGI. The CDR3 has 12 amino acids. CDR3 DNA sequence: TGTGCCAGCACCCCCGGAGGGAGGGTGGCTTTCTTT. This codes for CASTPGGRVAFF.

The chain is built from TRBV5-1 and TRBJ2-1; 7 bases align to TRBD2. The CDR3 is made up of 14 amino acids. Germline-derived CDR1 and CDR2 are SGHRS and YFSETQ. The junction had 5 bases not matched to a gene; V was cut back by 5 bases and J by 3 bases. Here the CDR3 reads CASRREMGYNEQFF. The DNA for the CDR3 is TGCGCCAGCAGGCGGGAGATGGGCTACAATGAGCAGTTCTTC.

The CDR3 DNA is TGTGCCAGCAGATTACAGACAGGGGGCGCCTATGGCTACACCTTC. Protein: CASRLQTGGAYGYTF. This chain links TRBV28 with TRBJ1-2; 10 nucleotides align to TRBD1. This CDR3 comprises 15 residues. V shed 6 bases and J 4 bases; nucleotides not matched to a gene: 8. CDR1 is MDHEN and CDR2 is SYDVKM in the germline V gene.

Details on this clone: The junction shows a germline mismatch at one end, possibly a read error. The chain employs TRBV27 and TRBJ2-3, with 10 bases that match TRBD1. This CDR3 is built from 18 residues. Germline lookup yields CDR1 MNHEY and CDR2 SMNVEV (reference sequence). CDR3 nucleotide sequence: TGTGCCAGCAGATTATACCCCCCTCGACAGGGGGCTATAGATACGCAGTATTTT. Translation gives CASRLYPPRQGAIDTQYF.

The chain carries TRBV4-3 and TRBJ1-1; D may be TRBD1 (6 bases). The length of the CDR3 is 13 residues. The germline CDR1 and CDR2 sequences are LGHNA and YSLEER. V was clipped by 3 bases and J by 6 bases, with 11 bases between them. In DNA, the CDR3 is TGCGCCAGCAGCCACGCCGACAGGTCTGAAGCTTTCTTT. This codes for CASSHADRSEAFF.

V is TRBV28 and J is TRBJ1-4; TRBD1 matches 9 bases. V trimming: 9 bases; J trimming: 7 bases; junction bases outside the gene matches: 6. CDR1 is MDHEN, CDR2 SYDVKM, per germline. This CDR3 region has 13 residues. The DNA for the CDR3 is TGTGCCAGTAGGGACAGGGCAATTGAAAAACTGTTTTTT. Protein product: CASRDRAIEKLFF. The full variable domain, completed using reference TRBV28 and TRBJ1-4, is DVKVTQSSRYLVKRTGEKVFLECVQDMDHENMFWYRQDPGLGLRLIYFSYDVKMKEKGDIPEGYSVSREKKERFSLILESASTNQTSMYLCASRDRAIEKLFFGSGTQLSVL.

The gene calls are TRBV27 and TRBJ2-3; the D is unclear. CDR3 size: 13 residues. In germline, CDR1 is MNHEY, CDR2 SMNVEV (reference sequence). V lost 4 bases, J lost 5 bases, and 10 bases lay in between. The CDR3 here is CASSSEQRDTQYF. The CDR3 region has the DNA TGTGCCAGCAGTTCCGAGCAGCGAGATACGCAGTATTTT.

This chain's CDR3 is CASSLAAGGAPQHF. CDR3 DNA sequence: TGTGCCAGCAGCTTAGCAGCGGGGGGCGCACCCCAGCATTTT. The V gene is TRBV7-6, the J gene TRBJ1-5; D perhaps matches TRBD1 (6 bases). There are 14 residues in the CDR3. Trimming cost V 0 bases and J 10 bases, with 13 bases left between them. Per germline, CDR1 SGHVS and CDR2 FNYEAQ.

This chain joins TRBV9 and TRBJ1-4; 8 positions match TRBD1. This CDR3 has 14 residues. Per the germline V gene, CDR1 is SGDLS and CDR2 is YYNGEE. J gave up 7 bases and V 3 bases, and 5 bases lay outside the gene matches. This CDR3 is CASSARGRGEKLFF. DNA for the CDR3: TGTGCCAGCAGCGCCAGGGGGCGCGGTGAAAAACTGTTTTTT.

The chain employs TRBV30 and TRBJ2-5; TRBD2 matches at 14 bases. The DNA matches TRBJ2-7 better at its end, which makes the J call doubtful. The CDR3 consists of 19 residues. CDR1 and CDR2 (germline): GTSNPN, SVGIG (reference sequence). CDR3 in amino acids: CAWTGPTLLTSGGVREQYF. Here the CDR3 DNA reads TGTGCCTGGACTGGTCCCACACTTTTGACTAGCGGGGGGGTACGCGAGCAGTACTTC.

The V and J genes are TRBV30 and TRBJ1-2; 7 bases align to TRBD1. The CDR3 is made up of 13 amino acids. Unmatched junction bases numbered 9, after V lost 8 bases and J lost 3 bases. Germline V gene lookup returns CDR1 GTSNPN and CDR2 SVGIG (reference sequence). This chain's CDR3 is CAGLPQGDYGYTF. CDR3 DNA: TGTGCCGGACTCCCTCAGGGGGACTATGGCTACACCTTC.